This entry lists 7 T cell receptor beta chains sequenced from one sample in a study of Graves' ophthalmopathy and Graves' hyperthyroidism. Amplification of TCR beta CDR3 regions used RNA transcripts. An opening RT-PCR round employed HTBI primers and preceded a second-round multiplex PCR. TCRdb passed the multiplex PCR reads through MiXCR, listing each CDR3 protein once. The sample holds around 590,000 distinct CDR3 sequences, just under 40% seen once. Input material: peripheral blood or thyroid tissue (not recorded which). The receptors derive from an adult man with Graves' hyperthyroidism.

This clonotype was picked up many times. The chain has TRBV10-2 and TRBJ2-7; 9 bases map to TRBD2. Germline V gene lookup returns CDR1 WSHSY and CDR2 SAAADI. V was clipped by 7 bases and J by 2 bases; unmatched bases: 6. This CDR3 has 14 amino acids. The CDR3 DNA is TGCGCCAGCACTCTAGCGGGGTCAACCTACGAGCAGTACTTC. It codes for CASTLAGSTYEQYF.

The chain carries TRBV2 and TRBJ1-1; 7 bases line up with TRBD1. Germline-derived CDR1 and CDR2 are SNHLY and FYNNEI. The CDR3 runs 15 residues. J gave up 0 bases and V 6 bases, and 7 bases lay outside the gene matches. The CDR3 DNA sequence: TGTGCCAGCAGGAGGGAGACAGGGTTGAACACTGAAGCTTTCTTT. It encodes CASRRETGLNTEAFF.

This clonotype was seen many times. The CDR3 spells CASSAGDTPYEQYF. As DNA, the CDR3 is TGTGCCAGCAGCGCCGGGGACACCCCCTACGAGCAGTACTTC. The rearrangement joins TRBV5-6 to TRBJ2-7; the D gene is possibly TRBD1 (6 bases). This CDR3 has 14 amino acids. Trimming took 4 bases from V and 2 from J, leaving 13 bases between them. Germline CDR1 reads SGHDT; CDR2 reads YYEEEE.

This clonotype was picked up many times. The rearrangement joins TRBV28 to TRBJ2-5, with 8 bases aligning to TRBD2. The CDR3 covers 14 residues. V shed 7 bases, J shed 4 bases, and the junction held 8 bases outside the gene matches. Germline V lookup: CDR1 MDHEN, CDR2 SYDVKM. In DNA form, the CDR3 reads TGTGCCAGCACCCCGACTAGCGCGGGAGAGACCCAGTACTTC. Amino acids: CASTPTSAGETQYF.

To note about this clonotype: This clone may be a read error of a much larger clone one base away. The genes are TRBV5-1 and TRBJ1-5; no reliable D call. The CDR3 loop spans 17 amino acids. Trimming pared 7 bases from V and 5 bases from J, leaving 25 bases between. CDR1 and CDR2 (germline): SGHRS, YFSETQ. CDR3 bases: TGCGCCAGCTGCAGAATGCCGTTGACGGAGGAATATCAGCCCCAGCATTTT. Translation: CASCRMPLTEEYQPQHF.

This chain joins TRBV7-9 and TRBJ2-7; 11 positions agree with TRBD2. Germline CDR1 is SEHNR and CDR2 is FQNEAQ (reference sequence). The CDR3 is 16 amino acids. The ends lost 5 bases at V and 6 bases at J; junction bases unmatched: 12. The CDR3, as DNA: TGTGCCAGCAGCAGAGATTGGGCTAGCGGGAGGCGCGAGCAGTACTTC. Translated: CASSRDWASGRREQYF.

The rearrangement joins TRBV15 to TRBJ1-2; TRBD1 is a possible D gene (5 bases). Trimming removed 5 bases at V and 0 bases at J, with 13 bases between. The CDR3 loop spans 15 amino acids. From germline, CDR1 is LNHNV and CDR2 YYDKDF (reference sequence). The CDR3 region has the DNA TGTGCCACCAGCGGTTGGGGGGGGTCTAACTATGGCTACACCTTC. Amino acid sequence: CATSGWGGSNYGYTF.